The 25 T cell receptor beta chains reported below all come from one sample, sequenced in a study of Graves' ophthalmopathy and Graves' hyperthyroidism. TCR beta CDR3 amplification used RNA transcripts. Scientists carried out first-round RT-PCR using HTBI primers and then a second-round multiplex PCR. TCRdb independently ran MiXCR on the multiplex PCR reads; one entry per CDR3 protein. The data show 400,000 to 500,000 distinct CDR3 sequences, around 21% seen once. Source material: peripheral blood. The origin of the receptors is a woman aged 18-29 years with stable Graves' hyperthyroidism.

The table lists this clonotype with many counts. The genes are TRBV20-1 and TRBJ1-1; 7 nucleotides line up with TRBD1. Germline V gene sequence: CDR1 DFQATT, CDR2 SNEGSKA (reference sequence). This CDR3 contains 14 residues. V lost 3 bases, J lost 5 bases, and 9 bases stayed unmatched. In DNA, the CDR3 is TGCAGTGCTAGTAGGAGGGGGCGCGGAACTGAAGCTTTCTTT. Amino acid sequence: CSASRRGRGTEAFF.

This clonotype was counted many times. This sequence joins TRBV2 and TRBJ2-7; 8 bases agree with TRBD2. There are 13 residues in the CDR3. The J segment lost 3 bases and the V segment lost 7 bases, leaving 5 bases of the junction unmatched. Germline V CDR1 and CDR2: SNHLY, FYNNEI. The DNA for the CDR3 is TGTGCCAGCAAGAGGACTAGCTTCTACGAGCAGTACTTC. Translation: CASKRTSFYEQYF.

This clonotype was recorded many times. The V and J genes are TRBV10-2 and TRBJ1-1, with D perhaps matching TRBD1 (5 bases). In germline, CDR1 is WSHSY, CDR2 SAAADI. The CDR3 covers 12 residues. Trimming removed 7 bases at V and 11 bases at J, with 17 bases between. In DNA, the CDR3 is TGCGCCAGCAAAGGGGTGGGAATAAGGGCTTTCTTT. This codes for CASKGVGIRAFF.

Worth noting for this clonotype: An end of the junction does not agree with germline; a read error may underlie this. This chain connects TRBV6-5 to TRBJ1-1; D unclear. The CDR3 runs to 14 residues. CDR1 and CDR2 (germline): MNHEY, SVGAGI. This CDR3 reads CASSYTGIFTDAFF. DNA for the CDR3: TGTGCCAGCAGTTACACCGGGATCTTCACTGATGCTTTCTTT.

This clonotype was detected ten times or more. CDR3 sequence: CAWSVAGGQPQHF. CDR3 coding DNA: TGTGCCTGGAGTGTAGCAGGGGGTCAGCCCCAGCATTTT. The chain couples TRBV30 to TRBJ1-5; TRBD1 agrees at 7 bases. In germline, CDR1 is GTSNPN, CDR2 SVGIG (reference sequence). J was trimmed by 6 bases and V by 0 bases; bases with no gene match: 2. The CDR3 runs to 13 residues.

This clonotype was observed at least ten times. CDR3 coding DNA: TGTGCCAGCAGGAGAGGACAGGGGGAGACCCAGTACTTC. This translates into CASRRGQGETQYF. The chain joins TRBV7-2 to TRBJ2-5; 9 nucleotides agree with TRBD1. CDR1 is SGHTA, CDR2 FQGNSA, per germline. V was clipped by 6 bases and J by 5 bases; unmatched bases: 4. This CDR3 has 13 residues.

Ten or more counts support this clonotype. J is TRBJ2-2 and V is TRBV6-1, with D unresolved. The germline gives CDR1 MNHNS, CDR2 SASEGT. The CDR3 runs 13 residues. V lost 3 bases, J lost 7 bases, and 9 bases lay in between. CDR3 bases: TGTGCCAGCAGTGATTTATATTACGGGGAGCTGTTTTTT. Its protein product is CASSDLYYGELFF.

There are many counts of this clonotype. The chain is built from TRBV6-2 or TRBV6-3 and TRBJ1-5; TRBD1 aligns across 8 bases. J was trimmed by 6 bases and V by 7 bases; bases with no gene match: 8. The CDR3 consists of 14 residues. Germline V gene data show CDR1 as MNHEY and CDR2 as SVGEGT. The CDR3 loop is CASNPDRASQPQHF. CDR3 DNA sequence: TGTGCCAGCAATCCGGACAGGGCAAGTCAGCCCCAGCATTTT.

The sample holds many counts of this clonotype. The CDR3 region is CASMRGKDGYTF. The CDR3 DNA follows: TGTGCCAGCATGCGGGGGAAGGATGGCTACACCTTC. The chain combines TRBV6-2 or TRBV6-3 with TRBJ1-2; D possibly corresponds to TRBD1 (5 bases). The CDR3 covers 12 residues. V shed 7 bases and J shed 6 bases, with 12 bases lying between them. The germline CDR1 and CDR2 sequences are MNHEY and SVGEGT.

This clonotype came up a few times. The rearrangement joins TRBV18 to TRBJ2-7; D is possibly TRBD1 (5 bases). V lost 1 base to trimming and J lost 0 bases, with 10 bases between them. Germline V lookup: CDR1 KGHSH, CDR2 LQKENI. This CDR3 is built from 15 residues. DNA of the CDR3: TGTGCCAGCTCACCACAGCAGGGCCGCTCCTACGAGCAGTACTTC. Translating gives CASSPQQGRSYEQYF.

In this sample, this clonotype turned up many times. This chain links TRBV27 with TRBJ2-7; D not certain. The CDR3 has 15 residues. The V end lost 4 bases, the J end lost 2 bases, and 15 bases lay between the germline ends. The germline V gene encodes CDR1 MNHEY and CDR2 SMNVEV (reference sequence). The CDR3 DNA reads TGTGCCAGCAGTTCCTACTCGACGGCTACCTACGAGCAGTACTTC. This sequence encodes CASSSYSTATYEQYF.

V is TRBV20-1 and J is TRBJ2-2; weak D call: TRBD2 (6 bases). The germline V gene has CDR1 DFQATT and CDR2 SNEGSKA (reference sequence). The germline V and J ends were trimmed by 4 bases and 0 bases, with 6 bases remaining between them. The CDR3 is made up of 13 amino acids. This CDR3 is CSAKRANTGELFF. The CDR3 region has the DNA TGCAGTGCTAAGCGGGCGAACACCGGGGAGCTGTTTTTT.

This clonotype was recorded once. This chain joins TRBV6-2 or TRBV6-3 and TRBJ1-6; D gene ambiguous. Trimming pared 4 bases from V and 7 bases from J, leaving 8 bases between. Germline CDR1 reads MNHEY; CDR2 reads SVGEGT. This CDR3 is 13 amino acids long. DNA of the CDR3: TGTGCCAGCAGTTCGGCAGAAAATTCACCCCTCCACTTT. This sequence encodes CASSSAENSPLHF.

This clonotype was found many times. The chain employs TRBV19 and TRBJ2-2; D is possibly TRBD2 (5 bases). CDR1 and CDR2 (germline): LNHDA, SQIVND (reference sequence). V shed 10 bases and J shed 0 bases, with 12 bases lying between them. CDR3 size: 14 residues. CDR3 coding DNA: TGTGCCACTCGGGGAGTAGCGAACACCGGGGAGCTGTTTTTT. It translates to CATRGVANTGELFF. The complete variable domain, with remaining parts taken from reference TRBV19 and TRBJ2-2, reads DGGITQSPKYLFRKEGQNVTLSCEQNLNHDAMYWYRQDPGQGLRLIYYSQIVNDFQKGDIAEGYSVSREKKESFPLTVTSAQKNPTAFYLCATRGVANTGELFFGEGSRLTVL.

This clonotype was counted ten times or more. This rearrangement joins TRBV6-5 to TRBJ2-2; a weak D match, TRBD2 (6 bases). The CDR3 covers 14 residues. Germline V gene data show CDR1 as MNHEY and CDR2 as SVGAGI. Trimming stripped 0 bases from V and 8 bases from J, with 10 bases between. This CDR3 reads CASSYSGGAGELFF. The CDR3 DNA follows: TGTGCCAGCAGTTACTCCGGGGGAGCTGGGGAGCTGTTTTTT.

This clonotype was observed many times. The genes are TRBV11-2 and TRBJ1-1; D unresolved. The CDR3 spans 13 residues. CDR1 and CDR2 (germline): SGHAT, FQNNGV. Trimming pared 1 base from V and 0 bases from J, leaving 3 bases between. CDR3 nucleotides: TGTGCCAGCAGCTTAGTCTTGAACACTGAAGCTTTCTTT. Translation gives CASSLVLNTEAFF. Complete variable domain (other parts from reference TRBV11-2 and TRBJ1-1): EAGVAQSPRYKIIEKRQSVAFWCNPISGHATLYWYQQILGQGPKLLIQFQNNGVVDDSQLPKDRFSAERLKGVDSTLKIQPAKLEDSAVYLCASSLVLNTEAFFGQGTRLTVV.

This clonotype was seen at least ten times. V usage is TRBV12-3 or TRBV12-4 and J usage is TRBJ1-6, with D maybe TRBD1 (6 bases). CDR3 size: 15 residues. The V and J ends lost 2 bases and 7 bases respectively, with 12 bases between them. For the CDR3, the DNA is TGTGCCAGCAGTTTAACAGGGCGCAAAAATTCACCCCTCCACTTT. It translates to CASSLTGRKNSPLHF.

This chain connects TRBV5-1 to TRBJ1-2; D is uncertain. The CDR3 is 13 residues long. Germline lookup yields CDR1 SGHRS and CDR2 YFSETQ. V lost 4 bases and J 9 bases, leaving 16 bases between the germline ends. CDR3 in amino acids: CASSQTGVGSYTF. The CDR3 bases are TGCGCCAGCAGCCAGACCGGGGTAGGCAGCTACACCTTC.

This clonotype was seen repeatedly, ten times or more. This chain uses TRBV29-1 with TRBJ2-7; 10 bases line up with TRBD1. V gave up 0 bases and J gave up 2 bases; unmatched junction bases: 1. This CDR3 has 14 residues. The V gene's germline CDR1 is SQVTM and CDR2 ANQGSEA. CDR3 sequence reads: CSVEDGTGAYEQYF. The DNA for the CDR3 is TGCAGCGTTGAAGATGGGACAGGGGCCTACGAGCAGTACTTC.

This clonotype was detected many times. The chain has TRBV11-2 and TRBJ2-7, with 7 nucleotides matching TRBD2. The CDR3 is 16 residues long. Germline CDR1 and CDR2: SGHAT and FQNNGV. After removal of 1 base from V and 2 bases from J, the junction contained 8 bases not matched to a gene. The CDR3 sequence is CASSLVGAGAPYEQYF. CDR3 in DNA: TGTGCCAGCAGCTTAGTGGGCGCGGGAGCCCCCTACGAGCAGTACTTC.

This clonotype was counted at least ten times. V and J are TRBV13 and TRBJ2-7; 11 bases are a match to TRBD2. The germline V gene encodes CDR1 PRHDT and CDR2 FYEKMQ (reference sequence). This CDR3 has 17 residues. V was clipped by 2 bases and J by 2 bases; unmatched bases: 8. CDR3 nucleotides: TGTGCCAGCAGCTTATCCCGGGGGACTAGCGGCACCTACGAGCAGTACTTC. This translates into CASSLSRGTSGTYEQYF.

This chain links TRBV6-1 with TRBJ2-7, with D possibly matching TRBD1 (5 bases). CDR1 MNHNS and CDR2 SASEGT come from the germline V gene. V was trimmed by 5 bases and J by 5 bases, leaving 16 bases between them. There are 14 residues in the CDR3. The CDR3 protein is CASSRRAGQDEQYF. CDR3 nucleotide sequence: TGTGCCAGCAGTCGCCGGGCAGGGCAGGACGAGCAGTACTTC.

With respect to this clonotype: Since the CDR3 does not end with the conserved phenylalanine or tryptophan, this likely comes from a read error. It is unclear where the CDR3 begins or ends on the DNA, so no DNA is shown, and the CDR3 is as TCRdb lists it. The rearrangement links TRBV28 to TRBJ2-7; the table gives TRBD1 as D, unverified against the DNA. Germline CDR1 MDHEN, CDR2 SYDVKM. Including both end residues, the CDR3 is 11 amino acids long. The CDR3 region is CASSLPNRGSL.

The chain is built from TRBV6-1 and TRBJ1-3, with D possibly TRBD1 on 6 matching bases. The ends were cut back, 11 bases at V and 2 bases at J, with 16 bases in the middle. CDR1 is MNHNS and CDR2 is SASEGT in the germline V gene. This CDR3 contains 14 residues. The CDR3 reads CASRQEITGNTIYF. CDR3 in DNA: TGTGCCTCCAGACAGGAAATCACTGGAAACACCATATATTTT.

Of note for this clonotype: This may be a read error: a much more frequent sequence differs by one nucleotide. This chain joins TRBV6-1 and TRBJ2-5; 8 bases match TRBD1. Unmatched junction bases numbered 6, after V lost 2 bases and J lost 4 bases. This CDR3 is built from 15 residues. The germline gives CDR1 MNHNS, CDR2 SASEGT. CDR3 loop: CASSEWQGARETQYF. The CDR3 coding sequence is TGTGCCAGCAGTGAATGGCAGGGGGCGAGAGAGACCCAGTACTTC.